This T cell receptor (beta chain) derives from a study of blood T cell repertoires in COVID-19. Study at large: T cells, B-cell-depleted T cells, or PBMCs provided the cDNA or gDNA that served as material.

Germline CDR1 reads LGHDT; CDR2 reads YNNKEL (reference sequence). V trimming: 5 bases; J trimming: 3 bases; junction bases outside the gene matches: 12. CDR3 size: 16 residues. Authors' data handling: Amplification of reference gene primers provided the estimated nucleated cell counts. Clones were read by immunoSEQ multiplex PCR, and TCRdb kept only the in-frame ones, dropping some. From that table come the V and J calls and clone size; the DNA was used to work out D and trimming. The sample contains 120,000 or so clones, about nine tenths of which appear only once. Sequences were obtained from peripheral blood. This chain links TRBV3-1 (or the pseudogene TRBV3-2) with TRBJ2-5, with 7 bases aligning to TRBD2. This sequence was found in a man between 45 and 60 years old with active COVID-19. As DNA, the CDR3 is TGTGCCAGCAGCTCAACAGCTAGCGGTTATAAAGAGACCCAGTACTTC. Its translation: CASSSTASGYKETQYF.